Below are 9 T cell receptor beta chains sequenced from a single sample in a study of blood T cell repertoires in COVID-19. TCRdb's table, derived via immunoSEQ multiplex PCR, lists solely in-frame clones and lacks some. The sample includes under 450,000 clones, more than 75% of them seen just once. Specimen: PBMCs or T cells enriched from blood (not recorded which). The receptors here all came from a young man who had recovered from COVID-19.

The J gene is TRBJ2-2, the V gene TRBV6-2 or TRBV6-3; 9 bases match TRBD1. The CDR3 has 17 amino acids. Trimming at V came to 0 bases and at J to 5 bases, leaving 7 bases not matched to a gene. The germline CDR1 and CDR2 sequences are MNHEY and SVGEGT. The CDR3 region is CASSYSGGTGHTGELFF. The CDR3 nucleotides are TGTGCCAGCAGTTACTCTGGAGGGACAGGGCATACCGGGGAGCTGTTTTTT.

The chain carries TRBV5-1 and TRBJ1-1; TRBD1 aligns across 7 bases. This CDR3 has 16 amino acids. J lost 0 bases, V lost 4 bases, and 9 bases had no gene match. Germline-derived CDR1 and CDR2 are SGHRS and YFSETQ. This CDR3 reads CASSIQPGQLNTEAFF. The CDR3 coding sequence is TGCGCCAGCAGCATACAACCGGGACAGCTGAACACTGAAGCTTTCTTT.

The rearrangement links TRBV10-1 to TRBJ2-5; TRBD1 agrees at 10 bases. V lost 0 bases and J lost 3; bases outside the gene matches: 1. The CDR3 is made up of 15 amino acids. The germline V gene encodes CDR1 WNHNN and CDR2 SYGVQD (reference sequence). In DNA form, the CDR3 reads TGCGCCAGCAGTGAGTCCGGGACAGGGGAAGAGACCCAGTACTTC. It encodes CASSESGTGEETQYF.

This clone showed up many times. The same CDR3 can be traced to other DNA sequences in this sample. The J gene is TRBJ1-5, the V gene TRBV5-1, with a tentative D call TRBD1 (6 bases). V shed 3 bases and J shed 7 bases, with 11 bases lying between them. Per the germline V gene, CDR1 is SGHRS and CDR2 is YFSETQ. CDR3 size: 13 residues. The CDR3 region is CASSYSGDQPQHF. CDR3 nucleotide sequence: TGCGCCAGCAGCTACTCAGGGGACCAGCCCCAGCATTTT.

The rearrangement joins TRBV7-2 to TRBJ1-5, with D uncertain. CDR1 is SGHTA, CDR2 FQGNSA, per germline. Trimming stripped 1 base from V and 9 bases from J, with 19 bases between. The CDR3 consists of 16 residues. Here the CDR3 reads CASSLVEGSLVRPQHF. Here the CDR3 DNA reads TGTGCCAGCAGCTTAGTCGAGGGCAGCTTGGTGCGGCCCCAGCATTTT.

The chain links TRBV11-1 to TRBJ1-2; D remains ambiguous. CDR1 SGHAT and CDR2 FQDESV come from the germline V gene (reference sequence). V lost 5 bases to trimming and J lost 2 bases, with 12 bases between them. The CDR3 loop spans 14 amino acids. In nucleotides, the CDR3 is TGTGCCAGCAGCACCCCCGGAGAGAACTATGGCTACACCTTC. It translates to CASSTPGENYGYTF.

The CDR3: CASSQEGQGNFGANVLTF. CDR3 nucleotide sequence: TGCGCCAGCAGCCAAGAAGGACAGGGAAACTTTGGGGCCAACGTCCTGACTTTC. This rearrangement joins TRBV4-3 to TRBJ2-6; TRBD1 aligns across 8 bases. CDR3 size: 18 residues. Germline trimming cut 0 bases from V and 3 bases from J; bases unmatched to any gene: 7. The germline V gene has CDR1 LGHNA and CDR2 YSLEER.

The chain joins TRBV7-6 to TRBJ1-5, with D possibly being TRBD1 (5 bases). CDR3 length equals 14 residues. The V gene's germline CDR1 is SGHVS and CDR2 FNYEAQ. Between the trimmed V and J ends, which lost 5 bases and 1 base, there was a span of 9 bases. CDR3 in amino acids: CASSPGGSNQPQHF. The CDR3, as DNA: TGTGCCAGCAGCCCCGGGGGGAGCAATCAGCCCCAGCATTTT.

The chain carries TRBV6-5 and TRBJ1-5, with a weak D call TRBD1 (6 bases). V lost 6 bases, J lost 1 base, and 13 bases lay in between. Germline assignment: CDR1 MNHEY and CDR2 SVGAGI. The CDR3 has 15 amino acids. The CDR3 DNA follows: TGTGCCAGCAGGCCGGGGACACGCAGCAATCAGCCCCAGCATTTT. Its protein product is CASRPGTRSNQPQHF.